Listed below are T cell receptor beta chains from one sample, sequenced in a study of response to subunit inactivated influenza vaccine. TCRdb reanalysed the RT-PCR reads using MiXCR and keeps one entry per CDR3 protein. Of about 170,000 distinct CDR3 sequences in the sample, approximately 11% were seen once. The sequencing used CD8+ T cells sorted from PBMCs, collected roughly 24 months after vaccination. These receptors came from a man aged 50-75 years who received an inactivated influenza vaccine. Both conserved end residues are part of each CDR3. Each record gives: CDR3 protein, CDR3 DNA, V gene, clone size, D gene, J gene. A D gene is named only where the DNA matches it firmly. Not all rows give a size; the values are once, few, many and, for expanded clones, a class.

CASSLESGNTIYF TGCGCCAGCAGCTTGGAGTCCGGAAACACCATATATTTT TRBV5-1 many - TRBJ1-3
CASSVEAGWWTEAFF TGTGCCAGCAGCGTAGAAGCAGGGTGGTGGACTGAAGCTTTCTTT TRBV9 few - TRBJ1-1
CASSPRDEREYF TGTGCCAGCAGTCCGCGGGACGAGAGGGAGTACTTC TRBV12-3/TRBV12-4 few - TRBJ2-5
CASSSRTGTYEQYF TGCGCCAGCAGCTCAAGGACAGGTACCTACGAGCAGTACTTC TRBV5-1 - TRBD1 TRBJ2-7
CASSLTENSNQPQHF TGTGCCAGCAGCTTGACGGAGAATAGCAATCAGCCCCAGCATTTT TRBV7-8 - - TRBJ1-5
CGARGVVGEKLFF TGCGGTGCTAGAGGGGTTGTGGGAGAAAAACTGTTTTTT TRBV20-1 few - TRBJ1-4
CASSQDLSSPLHF TGTGCCAGCAGCCAAGATCTTAGTTCACCCCTCCACTTT TRBV3-1 - - TRBJ1-6
CASSQDVGAGELFF TGCGCCAGCAGCCAAGATGTGGGGGCCGGGGAGCTGTTTTTT TRBV4-1 few - TRBJ2-2
CASSDSGQGSYEQYF TGTGCCAGCAGCGACTCGGGACAGGGCTCTTACGAGCAGTACTTC TRBV14 - TRBD1 TRBJ2-7
CASSLDTNQPQHF TGTGCCAGCAGCTTAGACACCAATCAGCCCCAGCATTTT TRBV7-3 - - TRBJ1-5
CASSHTADTGELFF TGCGCCAGCAGCCATACAGCGGACACCGGGGAGCTGTTTTTT TRBV4-1 - - TRBJ2-2
CASSVWGRSTDTQYF TGTGCCAGCAGCGTATGGGGTCGAAGCACAGATACGCAGTATTTT TRBV9 few - TRBJ2-3
CASSPRLAGGPYNEQFF TGTGCCAGCAGCCCCCGACTAGCGGGAGGGCCCTACAATGAGCAGTTCTTC TRBV7-9 many TRBD2 TRBJ2-1
CSASGLAPNLDSYNEQFF TGCAGTGCTAGTGGACTAGCCCCAAACCTAGACTCCTACAATGAGCAGTTCTTC TRBV20-1 few TRBD2 TRBJ2-1
CASSIGTSGSLRETQYF TGTGCCAGCAGCATTGGGACTAGCGGGAGCTTGCGAGAGACCCAGTACTTC TRBV5-5 - TRBD2 TRBJ2-5
CASSLDVSSLYNEQFF TGCGCCAGCAGCTTGGATGTGTCTAGCCTCTACAATGAGCAGTTCTTC TRBV5-1 once - TRBJ2-1
CASSQDLVLGSPLHF TGCGCCAGCAGCCAAGATCTCGTCCTAGGTTCACCCCTCCACTTT TRBV4-1 few - TRBJ1-6
CASAQGLWQYF TGTGCCAGCGCCCAGGGGTTGTGGCAGTACTTC TRBV6-6 - - TRBJ2-7
CASSHSAGVGDTQYF TGTGCCAGCAGCCATTCAGCGGGAGTGGGAGATACGCAGTATTTT TRBV14 few TRBD2 TRBJ2-3
CASSLLGAEETQYF TGTGCCAGCAGCTTATTGGGAGCGGAAGAGACCCAGTACTTC TRBV7-9 few - TRBJ2-5
CASSVGPGDLYEQYF TGTGCCAGCAGCGTAGGCCCAGGGGATTTATACGAGCAGTACTTC TRBV9 - - TRBJ2-7
CASSFGSNTEAFF TGTGCCAGCAGTTTTGGATCGAACACTGAAGCTTTCTTT TRBV27 many - TRBJ1-1
CASRELNEKLFF TGTGCCAGCAGGGAACTCAATGAAAAACTGTTTTTT TRBV2 few - TRBJ1-4
CASGGYPQHF TGTGCCAGCGGCGGGTATCCCCAGCATTTT TRBV27 few - TRBJ1-5
CASSIPGGPNEQFF TGTGCCAGTAGTATTCCGGGAGGGCCTAATGAGCAGTTCTTC TRBV19 - TRBD2 TRBJ2-1
CASSEGKAWTAYGYTF TGTGCCAGCAGTGAAGGTAAAGCATGGACAGCCTATGGCTACACCTTC TRBV25-1 few - TRBJ1-2
CASSLGDAEPRTDTQYF TGTGCCAGCAGCTTGGGAGACGCTGAACCACGCACAGATACGCAGTATTTT TRBV5-6 few - TRBJ2-3
CASSSLEGAIGDTEAFF TGTGCCAGCAGCTCTCTGGAGGGAGCCATAGGGGACACTGAAGCTTTCTTT TRBV7-9 - - TRBJ1-1
CASSQGPGWPQHF TGCGCCAGCAGCCAAGGACCGGGATGGCCCCAGCATTTT TRBV4-1 few - TRBJ1-5
CASSFGGEQFF TGTGCCAGCAGTTTCGGGGGGGAGCAGTTCTTC TRBV12-3/TRBV12-4 many TRBD2 TRBJ2-1
CSAVRDRGNQDTQYF TGCAGTGCTGTCCGGGACAGGGGAAATCAAGATACGCAGTATTTT TRBV20-1 - TRBD1 TRBJ2-3
CASSLAEDGGMSEQYF TGTGCCAGCAGCTTAGCCGAGGATGGGGGGATGAGCGAGCAGTACTTC TRBV7-9 few - TRBJ2-7
CASRTIDNTGELFF TGTGCCAGCAGAACTATAGATAACACCGGGGAGCTGTTTTTT TRBV6-1 - - TRBJ2-2
CASSQGLSLLHTDTQYF TGCGCCAGCAGCCAAGGTTTGAGCCTCCTACACACGGATACGCAGTATTTT TRBV4-3 few - TRBJ2-3
CASSEGQDYEQYF TGTGCCAGCAGTGAAGGACAGGACTACGAGCAGTACTTC TRBV6-2/TRBV6-3 many TRBD1 TRBJ2-7
CASSLSGGNTGELFF TGTGCCAGCAGTTTATCGGGGGGGAACACCGGGGAGCTGTTTTTT TRBV12-3/TRBV12-4 many TRBD2 TRBJ2-2
CASSLQGAREQFF TGCGCCAGCAGCCTACAGGGGGCCAGGGAGCAGTTCTTC TRBV4-1 - TRBD1 TRBJ2-1
CASSPPGYGEKLFF TGTGCCAGCTCACCACCAGGGTACGGTGAAAAACTGTTTTTT TRBV18 - - TRBJ1-4